These 14 T cell receptor beta chains originate from one sample sequenced in a study of cytomegalovirus exposure and HLA in healthy donors. PCR was performed using 60 Vbeta and 13 Jbeta primers. Clones were sequenced by immunoSEQ multiplex PCR, and TCRdb holds only the in-frame ones, with some missing. The repertoire holds around 140,000 clones, with less than 85% as singletons. Material for sequencing was PBMCs. These receptors all come from a man aged 40-49 years in good health and CMV-seronegative.

The rearrangement uses TRBV19 and TRBJ2-5, with 8 positions matching TRBD2. Germline lookup yields CDR1 LNHDA and CDR2 SQIVND (reference sequence). The CDR3 is 18 amino acids. V gave up 3 bases and J gave up 1 base; unmatched junction bases: 13. As DNA, the CDR3 is TGTGCCAGTAGTATGGGACGGTCCCCGGGAGGGCTCCAAGAGACCCAGTACTTC. This codes for CASSMGRSPGGLQETQYF.

The chain combines TRBV9 with TRBJ2-3, with TRBD2 matching over 12 bases. Germline V gene data show CDR1 as SGDLS and CDR2 as YYNGEE. The CDR3 is made up of 15 amino acids. Trimming took 3 bases from V and 5 from J; bases not matched to a gene: 4. This CDR3 is CASSGLAGARDTQYF. The CDR3 DNA sequence: TGTGCCAGCAGCGGACTAGCGGGGGCAAGAGATACGCAGTATTTT.

V usage is TRBV11-2 and J usage is TRBJ1-4, with D possibly matching TRBD1 (6 bases). This CDR3 has 14 amino acids. In germline, CDR1 is SGHAT, CDR2 FQNNGV. Trimming stripped 5 bases from V and 5 bases from J, with 12 bases between. For the CDR3, the DNA is TGTGCCAGCAGCCCGGGAGGGGGGAATGAAAAACTGTTTTTT. Residues: CASSPGGGNEKLFF.

The chain uses TRBV5-4 and TRBJ2-3, with D possibly being TRBD2 (5 bases). This CDR3 spans 15 amino acids. Between the trimmed V and J ends, which lost 3 bases and 0 bases, there was a span of 11 bases. The germline gives CDR1 SGHNT, CDR2 YYREEE (reference sequence). The CDR3 nucleotides read TGTGCCAGCAGCTCCCGGGGTTCTAGCACAGATACGCAGTATTTT. Translating it yields CASSSRGSSTDTQYF.

The chain carries TRBV28 and TRBJ2-5, with a possible D match to TRBD1 (5 bases). V shed 3 bases and J shed 2 bases, with 10 bases lying between them. The CDR3 is 14 residues long. Germline V lookup: CDR1 MDHEN, CDR2 SYDVKM. CDR3 nucleotide sequence: TGTGCCAGCAGTTTCCGAAGGGGACAAGAGACCCAGTACTTC. This encodes CASSFRRGQETQYF.

The rearrangement uses TRBV29-1 and TRBJ2-5, with 8 nucleotides matching TRBD1. This CDR3 comprises 13 residues. V gave up 7 bases and J gave up 3 bases; unmatched junction bases: 7. Germline CDR1 reads SQVTM; CDR2 reads ANQGSEA. DNA of the CDR3: TGCAGCGAAAAGACAGGGGCCGAAGAGACCCAGTACTTC. It yields the protein CSEKTGAEETQYF.

This chain links TRBV7-9 with TRBJ2-2; D ambiguous. Germline CDR1 reads SEHNR; CDR2 reads FQNEAQ (reference sequence). The CDR3 has 15 residues. Deletions cut 1 base from V and 3 bases from J, with 9 bases between. The CDR3 DNA is TGTGCCAGCAGCTTAGGAAGCGTGTACACCGGGGAGCTGTTTTTT. Translating gives CASSLGSVYTGELFF.

The chain uses TRBV27 and TRBJ2-7; 11 bases align to TRBD2. The CDR3 has 15 residues. Germline V CDR1 and CDR2: MNHEY, SMNVEV (reference sequence). Losses at the gene ends were 6 bases for V and 3 bases for J; bases not matched to a gene: 7. The CDR3 sequence is CASSTSGSVGYEQYF. In nucleotides, the CDR3 is TGTGCCAGCAGCACTAGCGGGAGTGTCGGCTACGAGCAGTACTTC.

V usage is TRBV29-1 and J usage is TRBJ2-1, with TRBD2 as a possible D gene (6 bases). Germline CDR1 and CDR2: SQVTM and ANQGSEA. V was cut by 0 bases and J by 8 bases, with 20 bases left in between. There are 16 residues in the CDR3. CDR3 protein: CSVEEAPLGTSYEQFF. The CDR3 DNA reads TGCAGCGTTGAAGAGGCCCCACTAGGCACTAGCTATGAGCAGTTCTTC.

The chain carries TRBV7-9 and TRBJ1-1; TRBD1 matches 7 bases. This CDR3 has 15 amino acids. J was trimmed by 11 bases and V by 2 bases; bases with no gene match: 14. The germline V gene encodes CDR1 SEHNR and CDR2 FQNEAQ (reference sequence). CDR3 in amino acids: CASSLTSTGAPEAFF. The CDR3 DNA reads as TGTGCCAGCAGCTTAACGTCAACAGGGGCGCCGGAGGCTTTCTTT.

This chain joins TRBV4-2 and TRBJ2-1; 11 bases fit TRBD2. V shed 0 bases, J shed 12 bases, and the junction held 1 base outside the gene matches. The CDR3 is made up of 13 amino acids. Looked up from germline, CDR1 is LGHNA and CDR2 is YNFKEQ. Here the CDR3 reads CASSQDLAGGQFF. The CDR3 nucleotides read TGTGCCAGCAGCCAAGATCTAGCGGGGGGGCAGTTCTTC.

The rearrangement links TRBV4-2 to TRBJ1-2, with D unresolved. The ends were cut back, 0 bases at V and 5 bases at J, with 16 bases in the middle. The CDR3 loop spans 16 amino acids. CDR1 is LGHNA, CDR2 YNFKEQ, per germline. DNA of the CDR3: TGTGCCAGCAGCCAAGATAGGTCGGACGGGAGGTATGGCTACACCTTC. Its protein is CASSQDRSDGRYGYTF.

The chain employs TRBV29-1 and TRBJ1-2; TRBD1 matches 8 bases. Germline V gene sequence: CDR1 SQVTM, CDR2 ANQGSEA. The CDR3 length is 14 residues. Germline trimming cut 1 base from V and 6 bases from J; bases unmatched to any gene: 7. Here the CDR3 reads CSVEADRETDGYTF. Written as DNA, the CDR3 is TGCAGCGTTGAAGCGGACAGGGAGACGGATGGCTACACCTTC.

This clone was observed a few times. V gene TRBV5-1 combines with J gene TRBJ2-2; 7 bases agree with TRBD1. The CDR3 is 16 amino acids. The V gene's germline CDR1 is SGHRS and CDR2 YFSETQ. V shed 7 bases, J shed 0 bases, and the junction held 9 bases outside the gene matches. CDR3 region: CASALMTGSNTGELFF. In DNA form, the CDR3 reads TGCGCCAGCGCCCTAATGACAGGGTCGAACACCGGGGAGCTGTTTTTT.